This T cell receptor (beta chain) is drawn from a study of human T cells and chemical hapten exposure. Study-wide points: The donors suffered from alopecia, so their immune response may not match that of healthy people.

As to this clonotype: What it recognizes is unknown.

TCRdb passed the RACE reads through MiXCR, listing each CDR3 protein once. The sample records approximately 96,000 distinct CDR3 sequences, about 9% being singletons. The time point was: patch test 2, 6 weeks after DPC sensitization. Treatment here: therapeutic diphenylcyclopropenone sensitization with weekly scalp DPC. Deletions cut 6 bases from V and 2 bases from J, with 14 bases between. The CDR3 runs to 14 residues. Germline V lookup: CDR1 MNHNS, CDR2 SASEGT. The sequence came from a woman in her forties with alopecia areata. Some clones in this sample may be carry-over from other donors' samples. The V call is TRBV6-1, the J call TRBJ2-7; D possibly corresponds to TRBD1 (5 bases). Here the sequenced sample was whole blood, taken in connection with sensitization to the hapten diphenylcyclopropenone (DPC). Here the CDR3 reads CASRSGDSAYEQYF. The CDR3 DNA reads as TGTGCCAGCAGAAGTGGTGACAGCGCCTACGAGCAGTACTTC.